The clone carrying this T cell receptor (beta chain) has only a few counts. It was with a sample-barcoded 5' primer and a J-beta primer mix that a second PCR of roughly 6 to 12 cycles was run. At least 2.5 million CDR3-containing paired-end reads were obtained per sample. One entry per CDR3 protein, called by TCRdb with MiXCR from the 5' RACE reads. The data hold about 1.8 million distinct CDR3 sequences, with about 50% observed a single time. The CDR3 has 13 residues. CDR1 is LNHNV and CDR2 is YYDKDF in the germline V gene (reference sequence). With 7 bases clipped from V and 7 bases from J, the junction kept 5 bases outside the gene matches. The data stem from a study of blood T cells in healthy people across ages. Every sample yielded at least 6 million isolated PBMCs.

V gene TRBV15 combines with J gene TRBJ2-1; 9 bases match TRBD1. The material sequenced was blood. The TCR sequence derives from a woman in her 40s in good health. In nucleotides, the CDR3 is TGTGCCACCATGGGGACAGGGCGAAATGAGCAGTTCTTC. Its translation: CATMGTGRNEQFF.